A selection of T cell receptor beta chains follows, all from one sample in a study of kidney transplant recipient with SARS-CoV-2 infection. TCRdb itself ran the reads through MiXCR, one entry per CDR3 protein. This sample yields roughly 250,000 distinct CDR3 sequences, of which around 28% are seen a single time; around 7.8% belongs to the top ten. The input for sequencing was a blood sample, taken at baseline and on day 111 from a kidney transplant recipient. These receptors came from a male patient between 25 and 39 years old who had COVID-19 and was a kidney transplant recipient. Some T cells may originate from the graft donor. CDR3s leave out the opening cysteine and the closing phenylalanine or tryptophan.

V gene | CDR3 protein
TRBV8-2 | GSNVHDSRKTYGYT
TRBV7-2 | ASSLQRQETQY
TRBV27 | ASSGGGPYEQY
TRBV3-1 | ASSWVLPISIRTEAF
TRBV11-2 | ASSLRGGLAGNTGELF
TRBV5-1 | ASGFGSVRKTYGYT
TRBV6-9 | ASSRVWPYGKTYGYT
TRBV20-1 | SASLLAGPNEQF
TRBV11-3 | ASGLRGATNTGELF
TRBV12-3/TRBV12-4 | ASSFRVYEQY
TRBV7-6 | ASSLGGTGSEKLF
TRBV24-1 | TTSDLRDEQY
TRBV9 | ASGTLYSRKTYGYT
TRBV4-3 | TSSPRLAGEYNEQF
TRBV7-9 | ASSFQRGISTDTQY
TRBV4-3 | ASSQALAGGGDMDTQY
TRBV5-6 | ASSLFHPGTGERGTEAF
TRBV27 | ASSLRGAPDIPYEQY
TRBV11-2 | ASSLTEFWETQY
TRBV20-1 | SARVRMNTEAF
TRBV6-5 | ASSTQAGRSYNEQF
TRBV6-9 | ASKQPPVQGHNQPQH